These 20 T cell receptor beta chains were all obtained from the same sample, sequenced in a study of shared clonotypes between healthy human individuals. Using immunoSEQ multiplex PCR, the repertoire was profiled, and TCRdb retains in-frame clones only, with some absent. In the table there are about 1.1 million clones, more than 75% of which are singletons. The sequenced sample consisted of memory CD4+ T cells from PBMCs. Subset denoted: CD45RA-negative fraction. Every receptor here comes from a man between 18 and 29 years old in good health. Some clones in this sample may be carry-over from other donors' samples.

The chain has TRBV7-3 and TRBJ2-5; a weak D match, TRBD1 (6 bases). In germline, CDR1 is SGHTA, CDR2 FQGTGA. The CDR3 covers 16 residues. V was cut by 3 bases and J by 5 bases, with 19 bases left in between. The CDR3 loop is CASSFRPQGPLETQYF. CDR3 DNA: TGTGCCAGCAGCTTTCGCCCGCAGGGGCCCCTGGAGACCCAGTACTTC. Full variable domain (outside the CDR3, taken from reference TRBV7-3 and TRBJ2-5): GAGVSQTPSNKVTEKGKYVELRCDPISGHTALYWYRQSLGQGPEFLIYFQGTGAADDSGLPNDRFFAVRPEGSVSTLKIQRTERGDSAVYLCASSFRPQGPLETQYFGPGTRLLVL.

This chain uses TRBV11-2 with TRBJ2-3; 14 nucleotides match TRBD2. The J segment lost 6 bases and the V segment lost 6 bases, leaving 5 bases of the junction unmatched. This CDR3 comprises 15 residues. CDR1 is SGHAT, CDR2 FQNNGV, per germline. As DNA, the CDR3 is TGTGCCAGCAGGGGGACTAGCGGGAGTGGGGATACGCAGTATTTT. It translates to CASRGTSGSGDTQYF.

This clone turned up a few times. The J gene is TRBJ2-7, the V gene TRBV9; TRBD1 matches 9 bases. The V and J ends lost 3 bases and 4 bases, in that order; junction bases with no gene match: 5. Germline assignment: CDR1 SGDLS and CDR2 YYNGEE. The CDR3 has 14 amino acids. CDR3 in DNA: TGTGCCAGCAGCGGGGGGACAGGGACTTACGAGCAGTACTTC. It yields the protein CASSGGTGTYEQYF.

V gene TRBV6-1 combines with J gene TRBJ2-7; D remains ambiguous. The CDR3 is made up of 15 amino acids. Germline values: CDR1 MNHNS, CDR2 SASEGT. Trimming left V 3 bases short and J 4 bases short, with 16 bases between. The CDR3 reads CASSEIHLINYEQYF. CDR3 DNA sequence: TGTGCCAGCAGTGAGATCCACCTGATTAATTACGAGCAGTACTTC.

The chain couples TRBV6-5 to TRBJ1-1; D unclear. The germline CDR1 and CDR2 sequences are MNHEY and SVGAGI. This CDR3 region has 11 residues. V gave up 5 bases and J gave up 4 bases, with 5 bases separating them. The CDR3 DNA reads TGTGCCAGCAGTGGTAGCACTGAAGCTTTCTTT. Translated, it gives CASSGSTEAFF.

This clone was seen once. The chain links TRBV7-2 to TRBJ2-1, with D tentatively TRBD2 (6 bases). Germline V gives CDR1 SGHTA, CDR2 FQGNSA. Trimming took off 5 bases at V and 7 bases at J, with 21 bases between the two ends. The length of the CDR3 is 16 residues. This chain's CDR3 is CASSQEGGGGRNEQFF. DNA of the CDR3: TGTGCCAGCAGCCAAGAGGGAGGCGGAGGTAGAAATGAGCAGTTCTTC.

V is TRBV28 and J is TRBJ2-3; no definite D call. Germline-derived CDR1 and CDR2 are MDHEN and SYDVKM. The CDR3 spans 13 residues. Trimming shortened V by 7 bases and J by 0 bases, and 8 bases separated the two germline ends. The CDR3 is CASMAPSTDTQYF. In DNA form, the CDR3 reads TGTGCCAGCATGGCGCCCAGCACAGATACGCAGTATTTT.

This clone was detected only once. The J gene is TRBJ1-4, the V gene TRBV19; 8 nucleotides match TRBD1. V gave up 5 bases and J gave up 3 bases; unmatched junction bases: 11. CDR3 length equals 17 residues. CDR1 and CDR2 from the germline V gene are LNHDA and SQIVND (reference sequence). DNA of the CDR3: TGTGCCAGTAGTCATCCGGGACAGGCGACCTCTAATGAAAAACTGTTTTTT. Protein sequence: CASSHPGQATSNEKLFF.

The genes are TRBV7-6 and TRBJ2-3; 9 bases are a match to TRBD2. The V gene's germline CDR1 is SGHVS and CDR2 FNYEAQ. Unmatched junction bases numbered 3, after V lost 1 base and J lost 1 base. The CDR3 loop spans 16 amino acids. CDR3 protein: CASSLGRLAGTDTQYF. CDR3 in DNA: TGTGCCAGCAGCTTAGGTAGACTAGCGGGCACAGATACGCAGTATTTT.

The chain employs TRBV28 and TRBJ1-5; no clear D. The ends were cut back, 7 bases at V and 4 bases at J, with 11 bases in the middle. The CDR3 spans 13 residues. Per germline, CDR1 MDHEN and CDR2 SYDVKM. This chain's CDR3 is CASTLARNQPQHF. Here the CDR3 DNA reads TGTGCCAGCACTCTCGCACGGAATCAGCCCCAGCATTTT. Full variable domain (remainder filled in from reference TRBV28 and TRBJ1-5): DVKVTQSSRYLVKRTGEKVFLECVQDMDHENMFWYRQDPGLGLRLIYFSYDVKMKEKGDIPEGYSVSREKKERFSLILESASTNQTSMYLCASTLARNQPQHFGDGTRLSIL.

In its sample, this clone was seen many times. The same CDR3 is also encoded by other DNA sequences in this sample. The CDR3 loop is CASSRDRGPYEQYF. CDR3 nucleotide sequence: TGTGCCAGCAGCCGGGACAGGGGGCCCTACGAGCAGTACTTC. V usage is TRBV7-2 and J usage is TRBJ2-7, with 12 positions matching TRBD1. Germline V gives CDR1 SGHTA, CDR2 FQGNSA. The V and J ends lost 5 bases and 2 bases, in that order; junction bases with no gene match: 1. The CDR3 covers 14 residues.

J is TRBJ2-7 and V is TRBV5-1, with D tentatively TRBD1 (6 bases). Trimming removed 4 bases at V and 6 bases at J, with 20 bases between. Per germline, CDR1 SGHRS and CDR2 YFSETQ. This CDR3 spans 15 amino acids. Written as DNA, the CDR3 is TGCGCCAGCAGCCTGAAACAGGGCCTAGGAGGCGAGCAGTACTTC. As protein: CASSLKQGLGGEQYF. Supplemented by reference TRBV5-1 and TRBJ2-7, the full variable domain reads KAGVTQTPRYLIKTRGQQVTLSCSPISGHRSVSWYQQTPGQGLQFLFEYFSETQRNKGNFPGRFSGRQFSNSRSEMNVSTLELGDSALYLCASSLKQGLGGEQYFGPGTRLTVT.

The rearrangement links TRBV6-1 to TRBJ2-7; D possibly corresponds to TRBD1 (5 bases). V lost 1 base to trimming and J lost 3 bases, with 13 bases between them. Germline V gene data show CDR1 as MNHNS and CDR2 as SASEGT. This CDR3 is 15 amino acids long. In nucleotides, the CDR3 is TGTGCCAGCAGTGAAGAAAAACAGGTCGGCTACGAGCAGTACTTC. It translates to CASSEEKQVGYEQYF.

V usage is TRBV28 and J usage is TRBJ1-2; 10 bases line up with TRBD1. The CDR3 loop spans 15 amino acids. J gave up 2 bases and V 4 bases, and 4 bases lay outside the gene matches. Germline lookup yields CDR1 MDHEN and CDR2 SYDVKM. For the CDR3, the DNA is TGTGCCAGCAGTTCGCAGGGACAGGGGAACTATGGCTACACCTTC. This codes for CASSSQGQGNYGYTF.

This clone was observed a few times. The chain joins TRBV2 to TRBJ1-5; 10 bases fit TRBD1. In germline, CDR1 is SNHLY, CDR2 FYNNEI. The CDR3 contains 16 residues. Trimming took 6 bases from V and 4 from J; bases not matched to a gene: 9. The CDR3 nucleotides read TGTGCCAGCAGGAAAGAGACAGGGGGCCGGAATCAGCCCCAGCATTTT. Amino acids: CASRKETGGRNQPQHF.

The CDR3 nucleotides read TGTGCCAGCAGTTTGAATCGGGGACAGGGGAAGTATGGCTACACCTTC. Its translation is CASSLNRGQGKYGYTF. The chain employs TRBV27 and TRBJ1-2; 10 bases are shared with TRBD1. CDR3 length: 16 residues. In germline, CDR1 is MNHEY, CDR2 SMNVEV (reference sequence). J was trimmed by 5 bases and V by 3 bases; bases with no gene match: 9.

The V call is TRBV19, the J call TRBJ2-7, with a tentative D call TRBD1 (6 bases). Per germline, CDR1 LNHDA and CDR2 SQIVND (reference sequence). Trimming left V 5 bases short and J 4 bases short, with 12 bases between. The CDR3 extends over 13 amino acids. CDR3 sequence (DNA): TGTGCCAGTAGTTTCGTCAGGGGTTACGAGCAGTACTTC. This codes for CASSFVRGYEQYF.

V gene TRBV10-3 combines with J gene TRBJ1-5; weak D call: TRBD1 (6 bases). Germline-derived CDR1 and CDR2 are ENHRY and SYGVKD. V was cut by 0 bases and J by 6 bases, with 12 bases left in between. The CDR3 runs 15 residues. The CDR3 nucleotides read TGTGCCATCAGTGAGTCTTCAGGGGATATTCAGCCCCAGCATTTT. It is translated as CAISESSGDIQPQHF.

V and J are TRBV15 and TRBJ2-1, with D possibly matching TRBD1 (6 bases). Germline V CDR1 and CDR2: LNHNV, YYDKDF (reference sequence). CDR3 length: 15 amino acids. Trimming removed 2 bases from V and 7 bases from J, with 15 bases in between. The CDR3 sequence is CATSRPGQYTNEQFF. CDR3 DNA sequence: TGTGCCACCAGCAGACCTGGACAGTATACAAATGAGCAGTTCTTC.

V gene TRBV6-5 combines with J gene TRBJ2-7; 7 positions agree with TRBD1. Germline values: CDR1 MNHEY, CDR2 SVGAGI. The CDR3 is 12 residues long. The ends lost 8 bases at V and 6 bases at J; junction bases unmatched: 7. CDR3 protein: CASGLRGREQYF. In DNA, the CDR3 is TGTGCCAGCGGCCTAAGGGGGCGCGAGCAGTACTTC.